The clone carrying this T cell receptor beta chain was seen repeatedly, ten times or more. These data belong to a study of low-dose radiotherapy and immunotherapy resistance in tumors. Time point defined: after trial treatment. This sample's treatment: LDRT plus nivolumab, ipilimumab, low-dose cyclophosphamide and aspirin (RACIN trial). Each donor was administered nivolumab, ipilimumab, aspirin, low-dose cyclophosphamide and low-dose radiotherapy. With TRAV- and TRBV-specific primers, first-strand cDNA was made, covering the alpha and beta chains. TCRs underwent 20 PCR cycles of amplification with a constant-region primer and V-primer adapter. One entry per CDR3 protein results from TCRdb running MiXCR on the reads. The sample has roughly 38,000 distinct CDR3 sequences; roughly 20% are singletons. Sequenced here: PBMCs, sampled after low-dose radiotherapy plus immunotherapy. The source is a female donor with ovarian cancer.

For the CDR3, the DNA is TGTGCCAGTAGTATAGGGACTATTAGCAATCAGCCCCAGCATTTT. This gives the protein CASSIGTISNQPQHF. This sequence joins TRBV19 and TRBJ1-5; D unresolved. The CDR3 runs to 15 residues. V was cut by 1 base and J by 0 bases, with 7 bases left in between. Per the germline V gene, CDR1 is LNHDA and CDR2 is SQIVND (reference sequence).